This paragraph covers one T cell receptor (beta chain) sequence. Original processing notes: Estimates of nucleated cell counts were drawn from the amplification of reference gene primers. The repertoire was sequenced with immunoSEQ multiplex PCR; TCRdb's copy has only in-frame clones and lacks some. The V and J calls and clone size were taken over from that table, and D and trimming were inferred from the DNA. The repertoire holds 110,000 to 150,000 clones, with approximately 80% as singletons. These data come from a study of blood T cell repertoires in COVID-19. Study details: Specimens from acute and convalescent COVID-19 originated in the United States, Italy and Spain.

Clinical history reported by participants formed the basis on which cohorts were assigned. The TCR was taken from a young woman who had been exposed to COVID-19. The sequencing input was PBMCs or T cells enriched from blood (not recorded which).

The CDR3 reads CASTSDRGLGEQFF. The CDR3 bases are TGCGCCAGCACCTCTGACAGGGGGCTCGGGGAGCAGTTCTTC. The chain links TRBV5-1 to TRBJ2-1; the match to TRBD1 covers 10 bases. Germline V lookup: CDR1 SGHRS, CDR2 YFSETQ. V shed 6 bases, J shed 10 bases, and the junction held 10 bases outside the gene matches. This CDR3 contains 14 residues.